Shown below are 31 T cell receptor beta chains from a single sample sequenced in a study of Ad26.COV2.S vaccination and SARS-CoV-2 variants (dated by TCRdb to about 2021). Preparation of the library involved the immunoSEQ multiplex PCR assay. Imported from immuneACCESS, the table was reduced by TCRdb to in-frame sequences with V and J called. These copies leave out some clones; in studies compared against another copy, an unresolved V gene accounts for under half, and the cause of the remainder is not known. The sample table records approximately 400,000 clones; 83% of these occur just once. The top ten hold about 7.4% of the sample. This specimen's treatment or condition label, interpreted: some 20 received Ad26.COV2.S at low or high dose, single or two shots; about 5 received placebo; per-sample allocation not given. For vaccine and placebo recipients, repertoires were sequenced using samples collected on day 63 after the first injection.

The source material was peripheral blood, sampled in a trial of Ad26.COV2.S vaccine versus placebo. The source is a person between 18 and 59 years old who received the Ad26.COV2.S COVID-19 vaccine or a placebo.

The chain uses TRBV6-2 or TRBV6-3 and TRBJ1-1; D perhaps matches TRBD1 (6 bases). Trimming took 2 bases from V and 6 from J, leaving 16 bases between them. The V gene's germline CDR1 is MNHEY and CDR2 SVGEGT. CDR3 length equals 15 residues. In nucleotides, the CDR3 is TGTGCCAGCAGTTACGTAATGGGGGCTAGGCCTGAAGCTTTCTTT. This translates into CASSYVMGARPEAFF.

The CDR3 loop reads CASSLEVRGADNEQFF. DNA for the CDR3: TGCGCCAGCAGCTTGGAAGTAAGGGGGGCTGACAATGAGCAGTTCTTC. The rearrangement joins TRBV5-1 to TRBJ2-1; the D call may be TRBD1 or TRBD2 (6 bases each). CDR1 is SGHRS and CDR2 is YFSETQ in the germline V gene. There are 16 residues in the CDR3. Trimming shortened V by 0 bases and J by 5 bases, and 15 bases separated the two germline ends.

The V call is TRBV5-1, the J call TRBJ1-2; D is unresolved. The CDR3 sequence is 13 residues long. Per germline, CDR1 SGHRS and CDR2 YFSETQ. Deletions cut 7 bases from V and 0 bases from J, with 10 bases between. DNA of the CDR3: TGCGCCAGCCGTCCTCAACCTAACTATGGCTACACCTTC. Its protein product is CASRPQPNYGYTF.

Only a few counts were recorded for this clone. This CDR3 reads CASSPTSGADTQYF. The DNA for the CDR3 is TGTGCCAGCAGCCCGACTAGCGGCGCAGATACGCAGTATTTT. The chain is built from TRBV6-2 or TRBV6-3 and TRBJ2-3; TRBD2 matches at 9 bases. Trimming removed 6 bases from V and 4 bases from J; junction bases left unmatched: 5. CDR1 MNHEY and CDR2 SVGEGT come from the germline V gene. This CDR3 is built from 14 residues.

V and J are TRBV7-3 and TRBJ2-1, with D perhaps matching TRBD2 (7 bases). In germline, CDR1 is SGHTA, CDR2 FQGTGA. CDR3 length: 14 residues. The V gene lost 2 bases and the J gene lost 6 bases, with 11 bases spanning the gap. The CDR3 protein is CASSLGGAPNEQFF. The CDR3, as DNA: TGTGCCAGCAGCTTAGGGGGGGCCCCCAATGAGCAGTTCTTC.

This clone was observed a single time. The CDR3 loop reads CASSQDWGRVMEEAFF. In DNA, the CDR3 is TGTGCCAGCAGCCAAGATTGGGGACGGGTAATGGAAGAAGCTTTCTTT. This chain joins TRBV14 and TRBJ1-1, with D maybe TRBD1 (5 bases). Germline V gives CDR1 SGHDN, CDR2 FVKESK. This CDR3 spans 16 amino acids. Between the trimmed V and J ends, which lost 0 bases and 8 bases, there was a span of 19 bases.

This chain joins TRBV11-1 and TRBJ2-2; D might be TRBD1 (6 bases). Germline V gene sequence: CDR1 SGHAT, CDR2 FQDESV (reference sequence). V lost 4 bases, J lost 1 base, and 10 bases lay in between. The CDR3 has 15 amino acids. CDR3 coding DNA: TGTGCCAGCAGCTCATCGACAGGGAACACCGGGGAGCTGTTTTTT. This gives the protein CASSSSTGNTGELFF.

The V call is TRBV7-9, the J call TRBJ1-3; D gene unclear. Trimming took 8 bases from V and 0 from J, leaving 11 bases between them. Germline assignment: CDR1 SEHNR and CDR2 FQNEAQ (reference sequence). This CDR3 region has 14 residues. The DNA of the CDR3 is TGTGCCAGCCCCCTATTTGCCTCTGGAAACACCATATATTTT. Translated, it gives CASPLFASGNTIYF.

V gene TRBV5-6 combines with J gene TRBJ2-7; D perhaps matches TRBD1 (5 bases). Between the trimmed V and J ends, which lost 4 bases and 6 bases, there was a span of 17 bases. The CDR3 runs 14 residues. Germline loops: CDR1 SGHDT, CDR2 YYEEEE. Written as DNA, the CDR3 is TGTGCCAGCAGCCGACCACAGGTTCCGGGCGAGCAGTACTTC. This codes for CASSRPQVPGEQYF.

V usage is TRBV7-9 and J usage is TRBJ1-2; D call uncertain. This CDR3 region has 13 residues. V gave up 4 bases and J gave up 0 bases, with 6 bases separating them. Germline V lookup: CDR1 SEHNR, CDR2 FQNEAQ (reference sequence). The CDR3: CASSWQTNYGYTF. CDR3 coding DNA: TGTGCCAGCAGCTGGCAGACTAACTATGGCTACACCTTC.

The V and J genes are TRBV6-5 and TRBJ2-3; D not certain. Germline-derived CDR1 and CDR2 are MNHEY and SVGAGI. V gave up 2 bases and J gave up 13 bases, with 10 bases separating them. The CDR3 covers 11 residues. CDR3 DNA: TGTGCCAGCAGTTACCTGGATATGGAGTATTTT. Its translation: CASSYLDMEYF.

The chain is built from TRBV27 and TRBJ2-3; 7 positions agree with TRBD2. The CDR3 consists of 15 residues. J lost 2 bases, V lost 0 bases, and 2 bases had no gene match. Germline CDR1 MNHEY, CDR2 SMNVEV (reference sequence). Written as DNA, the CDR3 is TGTGCCAGCAGTTTATCAGCGGGGAACACAGATACGCAGTATTTT. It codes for CASSLSAGNTDTQYF.

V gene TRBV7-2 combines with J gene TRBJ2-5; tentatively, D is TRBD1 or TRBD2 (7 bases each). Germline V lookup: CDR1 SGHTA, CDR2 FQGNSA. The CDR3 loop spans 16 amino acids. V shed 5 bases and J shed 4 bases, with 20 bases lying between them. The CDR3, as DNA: TGTGCCAGCAGCCGCCAGGTGACAGGGAGGGGAGAGACCCAGTACTTC. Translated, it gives CASSRQVTGRGETQYF.

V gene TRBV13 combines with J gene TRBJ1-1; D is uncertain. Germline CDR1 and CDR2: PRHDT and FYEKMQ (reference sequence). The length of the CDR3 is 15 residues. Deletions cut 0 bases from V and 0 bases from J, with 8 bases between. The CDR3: CASSLGHGLNTEAFF. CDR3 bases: TGTGCCAGCAGCTTAGGCCATGGTCTGAACACTGAAGCTTTCTTT.

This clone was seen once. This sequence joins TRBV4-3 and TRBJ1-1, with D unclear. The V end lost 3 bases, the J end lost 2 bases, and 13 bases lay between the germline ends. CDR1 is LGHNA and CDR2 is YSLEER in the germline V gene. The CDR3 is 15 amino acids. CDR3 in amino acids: CASSQAQASNTEAFF. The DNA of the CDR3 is TGCGCCAGCAGCCAGGCCCAGGCCAGCAACACTGAAGCTTTCTTT.

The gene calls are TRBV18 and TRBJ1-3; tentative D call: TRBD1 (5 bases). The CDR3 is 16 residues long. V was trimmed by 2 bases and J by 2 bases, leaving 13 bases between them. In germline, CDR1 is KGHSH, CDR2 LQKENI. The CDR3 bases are TGTGCCAGCTCACCATACCCAGGGCCAACTGGAAACACCATATATTTT. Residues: CASSPYPGPTGNTIYF.

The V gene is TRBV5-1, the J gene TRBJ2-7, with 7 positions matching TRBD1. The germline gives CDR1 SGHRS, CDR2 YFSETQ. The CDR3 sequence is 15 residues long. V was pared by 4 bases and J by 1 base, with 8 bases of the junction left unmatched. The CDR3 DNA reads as TGCGCCAGCAGCCGCCAATCGGGACAGTCCTACGAGCAGTACTTC. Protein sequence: CASSRQSGQSYEQYF. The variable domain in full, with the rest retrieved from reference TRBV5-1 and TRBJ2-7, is KAGVTQTPRYLIKTRGQQVTLSCSPISGHRSVSWYQQTPGQGLQFLFEYFSETQRNKGNFPGRFSGRQFSNSRSEMNVSTLELGDSALYLCASSRQSGQSYEQYFGPGTRLTVT.

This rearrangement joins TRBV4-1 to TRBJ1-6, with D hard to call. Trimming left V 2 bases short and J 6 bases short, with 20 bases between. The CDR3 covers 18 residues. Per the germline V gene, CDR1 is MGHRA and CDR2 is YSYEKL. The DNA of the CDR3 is TGCGCCAGCAGCCAATATCTGGTAGAGGGTCGTTTTAATTCACCCCTCCACTTT. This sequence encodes CASSQYLVEGRFNSPLHF.

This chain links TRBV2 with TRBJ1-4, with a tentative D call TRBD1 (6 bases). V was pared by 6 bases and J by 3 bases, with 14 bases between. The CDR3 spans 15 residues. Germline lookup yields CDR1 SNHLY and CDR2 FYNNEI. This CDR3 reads CASSTQGLANEKLFF. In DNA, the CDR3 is TGTGCCAGCAGCACCCAGGGGTTGGCTAATGAAAAACTGTTTTTT.

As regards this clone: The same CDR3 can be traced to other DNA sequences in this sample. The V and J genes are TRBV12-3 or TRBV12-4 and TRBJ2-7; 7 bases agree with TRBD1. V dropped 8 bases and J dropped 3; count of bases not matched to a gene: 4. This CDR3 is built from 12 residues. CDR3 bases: TGTGCCAGCCGAGGGGACAGCTACGAGCAGTACTTC. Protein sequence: CASRGDSYEQYF.

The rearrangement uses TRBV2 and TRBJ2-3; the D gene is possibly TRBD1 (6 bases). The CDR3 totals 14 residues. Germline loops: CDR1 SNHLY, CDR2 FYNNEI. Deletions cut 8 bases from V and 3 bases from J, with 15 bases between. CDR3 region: CASRFWTETDTQYF. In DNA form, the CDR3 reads TGTGCCAGCCGTTTCTGGACAGAAACAGATACGCAGTATTTT. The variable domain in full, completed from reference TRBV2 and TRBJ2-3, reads EPEVTQTPSHQVTQMGQEVILRCVPISNHLYFYWYRQILGQKVEFLVSFYNNEISEKSEIFDDQFSVERPDGSNFTLKIRSTKLEDSAMYFCASRFWTETDTQYFGPGTRLTVL.

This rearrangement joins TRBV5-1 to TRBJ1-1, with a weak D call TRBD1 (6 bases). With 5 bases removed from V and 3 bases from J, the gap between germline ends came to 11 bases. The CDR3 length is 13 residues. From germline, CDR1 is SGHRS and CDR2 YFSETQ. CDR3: CASRGRGDTEAFF. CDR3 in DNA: TGCGCCAGCAGGGGCAGGGGAGACACTGAAGCTTTCTTT.

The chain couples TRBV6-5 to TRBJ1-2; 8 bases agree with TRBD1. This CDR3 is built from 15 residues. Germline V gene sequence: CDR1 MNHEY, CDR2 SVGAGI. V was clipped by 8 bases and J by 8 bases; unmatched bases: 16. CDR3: CASGDLYRGKRGYTF. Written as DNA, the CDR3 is TGTGCCAGCGGGGACCTGTACAGGGGGAAGAGGGGCTACACCTTC.

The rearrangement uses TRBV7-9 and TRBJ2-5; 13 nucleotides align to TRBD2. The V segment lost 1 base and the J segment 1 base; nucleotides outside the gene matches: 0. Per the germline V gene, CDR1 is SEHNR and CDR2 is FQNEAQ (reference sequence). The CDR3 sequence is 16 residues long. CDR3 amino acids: CASSLGLAGGQETQYF. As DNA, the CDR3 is TGTGCCAGCAGCTTAGGACTAGCGGGGGGCCAAGAGACCCAGTACTTC.

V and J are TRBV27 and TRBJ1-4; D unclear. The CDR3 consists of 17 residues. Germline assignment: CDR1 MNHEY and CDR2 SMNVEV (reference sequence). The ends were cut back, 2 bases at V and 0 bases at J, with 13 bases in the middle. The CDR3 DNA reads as TGTGCCAGCAGTTTAGTGGGCCCTGGGGCAACTAATGAAAAACTGTTTTTT. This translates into CASSLVGPGATNEKLFF.

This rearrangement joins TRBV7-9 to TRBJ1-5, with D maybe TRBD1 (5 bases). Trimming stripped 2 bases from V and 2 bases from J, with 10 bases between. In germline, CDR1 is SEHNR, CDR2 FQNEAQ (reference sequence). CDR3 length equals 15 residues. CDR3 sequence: CASSLQGLGNQPQHF. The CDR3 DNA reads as TGTGCCAGCAGCTTACAGGGATTGGGCAATCAGCCCCAGCATTTT.

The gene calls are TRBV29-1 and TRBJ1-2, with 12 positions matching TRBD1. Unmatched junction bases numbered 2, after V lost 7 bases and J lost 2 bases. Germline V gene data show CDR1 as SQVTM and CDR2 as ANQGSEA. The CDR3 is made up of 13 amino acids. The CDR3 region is CSAGQGANYGYTF. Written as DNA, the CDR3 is TGCAGCGCGGGACAGGGGGCAAACTATGGCTACACCTTC.

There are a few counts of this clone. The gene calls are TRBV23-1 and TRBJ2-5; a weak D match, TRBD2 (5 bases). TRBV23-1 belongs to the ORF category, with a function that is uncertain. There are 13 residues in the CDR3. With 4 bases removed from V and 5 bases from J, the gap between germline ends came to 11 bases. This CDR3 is CASSPSWEETQYF. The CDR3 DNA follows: TGCGCCAGCAGTCCGTCCTGGGAGGAGACCCAGTACTTC.

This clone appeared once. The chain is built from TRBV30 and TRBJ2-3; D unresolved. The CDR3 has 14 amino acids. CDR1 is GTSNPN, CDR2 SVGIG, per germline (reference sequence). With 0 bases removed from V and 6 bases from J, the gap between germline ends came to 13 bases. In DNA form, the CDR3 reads TGTGCCTGGAGTGTACTGGGTGCTTTGGATACGCAGTATTTT. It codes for CAWSVLGALDTQYF.

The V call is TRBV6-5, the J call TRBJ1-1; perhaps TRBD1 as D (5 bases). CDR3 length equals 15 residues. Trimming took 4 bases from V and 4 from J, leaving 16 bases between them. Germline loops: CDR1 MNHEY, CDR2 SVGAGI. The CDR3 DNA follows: TGTGCCAGCAGTTGGTCCCAGGGTCAGGTCACTGAAGCTTTCTTT. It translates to CASSWSQGQVTEAFF.

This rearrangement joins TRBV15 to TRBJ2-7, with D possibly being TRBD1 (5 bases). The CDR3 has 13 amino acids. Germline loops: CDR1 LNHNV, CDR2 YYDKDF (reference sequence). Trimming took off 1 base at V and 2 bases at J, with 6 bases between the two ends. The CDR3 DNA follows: TGTGCCACCAGCAGAGCCAGGGCCTACGAGCAGTACTTC. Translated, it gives CATSRARAYEQYF.